This TCR beta chain was sequenced during a study of blood T cell repertoires in COVID-19. As for the study in general: Specimens from acute and convalescent COVID-19 originated in the United States, Italy and Spain. T cells, B-cell-depleted T cells, or PBMCs supplied cDNA or gDNA.

Per the original data handling: Estimates of nucleated cell counts were drawn from the amplification of reference gene primers. Assay: immunoSEQ multiplex PCR; the TCRdb copy retains only in-frame clones and omits some. V, J and clone size derive from that table, while D and trimming were established from the DNA sequence. The table lists about 130,000 clones, about 80% of them singletons. The count of this clone is one. Given the absence of the conserved phenylalanine or tryptophan at the CDR3 end, a read error is likely. The limits of the CDR3 on the DNA are not certain, so only TCRdb's listed CDR3 is given. CDR1 SGHTS and CDR2 YDEGEE come from the germline V gene. Including both end residues, the CDR3 is 11 amino acids long.

This sequence joins TRBV5-8 and TRBJ1-2; the table gives TRBD1 as D, unverified against the DNA. This receptor was taken from a woman aged 55-69 years with acute or convalescent COVID-19. Sequencing was carried out using peripheral blood. CDR3 in amino acids: CASSRTRTEGI.